This TCR beta chain was captured in a study of early T cells in non-severe SARS-CoV-2 infection. Study-wide background: Unpaired chains resulted from sequencing bulk RNA of unsorted whole blood.

Germline CDR1 is KGHSY and CDR2 is FQNENV. V dropped 2 bases and J dropped 1 base, with 8 bases sitting between them. This CDR3 is 15 amino acids long. Unique molecular identifiers (one per individual cDNA molecule) were attached. TCRdb redid the calling of the 5' RACE reads with MiXCR, one entry per CDR3 protein. Of 49,000 or so distinct CDR3 sequences listed, less than 7.5% are singletons. At least ten counts were recorded for this clonotype. Its antigen remains unknown. Study findings and constraints: VDJdb matching favored anti-spike CD8 responses, missing private and CD4 specificities.

Sample: whole blood, taken at baseline. The chain joins TRBV16 to TRBJ2-2; D remains unclear. The receptor comes from an adult who was a healthcare worker with PCR-confirmed SARS-CoV-2 infection or an uninfected control (not recorded which). The CDR3 spells CASSQIGKNTGELFF. DNA of the CDR3: TGTGCCAGCAGCCAAATTGGGAAGAACACCGGGGAGCTGTTTTTT. Drawing the rest from reference TRBV16 and TRBJ2-2, the complete variable domain is GEEVAQTPKHLVRGEGQKAKLYCAPIKGHSYVFWYQQVLKNEFKFLISFQNENVFDETGMPKERFSAKCLPNSPCSLEIQATKLEDSAVYFCASSQIGKNTGELFFGEGSRLTVL.